This T cell receptor (beta chain) was sequenced during a study of T cells after yellow fever vaccination. V lost 5 bases and J 7 bases, leaving 12 bases between the germline ends. The CDR3 is made up of 13 amino acids. CDR1 SGHDN and CDR2 FVKESK come from the germline V gene. 5'RACE template switching generated TCR cDNA, adding a universal primer site and UMIs. TCRdb reprocessed the 5' RACE reads via MiXCR and lists one record per CDR3 protein. The sample lists a few hundred thousand distinct CDR3 sequences, 17% occurring once. Worth noting for this clonotype: Its antigen remains unknown.

Study-level points and caveats: Clonotype sharing between CD4 and CD8 compartments was small. The study re-detected most primary-vaccination clones after the booster (roughly 96% CD4, roughly 85% CD8).

The chain uses TRBV14 and TRBJ1-5; no reliable D call. The specimen was PBMCs, collected 4 to 6 days after the first yellow fever vaccination. The receptor was isolated from a man aged 18 to 30 who received the YFV17D yellow fever vaccine. The CDR3 nucleotides read TGTGCCAGCAGCTTGCGGTTCGGGCAGCCCCAGCATTTT. Translated: CASSLRFGQPQHF.